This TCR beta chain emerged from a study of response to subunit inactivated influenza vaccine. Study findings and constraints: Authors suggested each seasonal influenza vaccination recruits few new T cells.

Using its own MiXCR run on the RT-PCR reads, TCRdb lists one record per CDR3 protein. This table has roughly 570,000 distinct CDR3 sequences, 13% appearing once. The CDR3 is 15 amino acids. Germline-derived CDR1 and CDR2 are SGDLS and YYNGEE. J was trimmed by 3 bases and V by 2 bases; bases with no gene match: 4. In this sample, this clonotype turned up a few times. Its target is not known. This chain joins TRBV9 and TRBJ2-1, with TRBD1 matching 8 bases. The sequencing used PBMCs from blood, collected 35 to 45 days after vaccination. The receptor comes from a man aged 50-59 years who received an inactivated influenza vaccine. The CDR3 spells CASSVSGQGYNEQFF. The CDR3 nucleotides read TGTGCCAGCAGCGTCTCAGGACAGGGCTACAATGAGCAGTTCTTC.